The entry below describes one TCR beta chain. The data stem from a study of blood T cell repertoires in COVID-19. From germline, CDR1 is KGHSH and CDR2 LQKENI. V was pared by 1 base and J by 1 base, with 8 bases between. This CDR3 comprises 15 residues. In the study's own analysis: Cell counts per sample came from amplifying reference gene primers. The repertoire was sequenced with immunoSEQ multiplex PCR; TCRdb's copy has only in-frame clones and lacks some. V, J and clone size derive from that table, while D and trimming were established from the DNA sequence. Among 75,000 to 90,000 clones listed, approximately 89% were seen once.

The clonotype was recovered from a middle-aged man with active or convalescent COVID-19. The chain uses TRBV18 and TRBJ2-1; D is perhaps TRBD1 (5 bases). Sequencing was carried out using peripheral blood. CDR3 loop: CASSPQDISYNEQFF. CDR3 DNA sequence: TGTGCCAGCTCACCACAGGACATTTCCTACAATGAGCAGTTCTTC.